The sequence of this T cell receptor (beta chain) was determined in a study of cytomegalovirus exposure and HLA in healthy donors. The CDR3 covers 14 residues. Germline CDR1 is SGDLS and CDR2 is YYNGEE. The V end lost 1 base, the J end lost 6 bases, and 11 bases lay between the germline ends. Researchers ran the PCR with 60 Vbeta and 13 Jbeta primers. In the study's own analysis: Later, 65 million to 90 million unique TCR beta chains were counted in an analysis, and 10 million to 12 million of them were shared. Method: immunoSEQ multiplex PCR; TCRdb's copy keeps in-frame clones and lacks some. Clone size and the V and J calls come from that table; the DNA yielded D and trimming. Seen here are 150,000 to 200,000 clones, approximately 77% observed once, and the top ten hold 1.5%.

The chain joins TRBV9 to TRBJ1-5; D unclear. Material for sequencing was PBMCs. The sequence came from a male donor in good health and CMV-seronegative. CDR3 region: CASSVSGEGQPQHF. In nucleotides, the CDR3 is TGTGCCAGCAGCGTATCGGGAGAGGGTCAGCCCCAGCATTTT. Full variable domain (outside the CDR3, taken from reference TRBV9 and TRBJ1-5): DSGVTQTPKHLITATGQRVTLRCSPRSGDLSVYWYQQSLDQGLQFLIQYYNGEERAKGNILERFSAQQFPDLHSELNLSSLELGDSALYFCASSVSGEGQPQHFGDGTRLSIL.